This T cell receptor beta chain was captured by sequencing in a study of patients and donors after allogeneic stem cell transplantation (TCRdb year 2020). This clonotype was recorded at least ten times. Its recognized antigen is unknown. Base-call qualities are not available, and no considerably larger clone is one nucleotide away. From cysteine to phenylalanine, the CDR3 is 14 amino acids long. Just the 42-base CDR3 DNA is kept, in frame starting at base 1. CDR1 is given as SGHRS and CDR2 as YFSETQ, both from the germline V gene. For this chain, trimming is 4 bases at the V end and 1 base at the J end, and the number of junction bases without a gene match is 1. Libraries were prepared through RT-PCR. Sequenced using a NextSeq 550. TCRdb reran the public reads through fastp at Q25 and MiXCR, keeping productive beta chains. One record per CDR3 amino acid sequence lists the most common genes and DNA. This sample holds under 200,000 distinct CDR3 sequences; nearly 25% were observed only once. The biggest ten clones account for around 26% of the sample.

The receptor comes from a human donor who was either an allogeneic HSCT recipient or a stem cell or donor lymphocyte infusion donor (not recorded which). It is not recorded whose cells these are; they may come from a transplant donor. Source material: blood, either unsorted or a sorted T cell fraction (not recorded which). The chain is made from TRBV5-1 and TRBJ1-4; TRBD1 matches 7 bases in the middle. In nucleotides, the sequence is TGCGCCAGCAGCCGACAGGGAACTAATGAAAAACTGTTTTTT. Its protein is CASSRQGTNEKLFF.